This is a list of T cell receptor beta chains from one sample in a study of shared clonotypes between healthy human individuals. TCRdb keeps only in-frame clones here, not all; method: immunoSEQ multiplex PCR. The sample has some 2,100,000 clones, nearly 97% seen once; the top ten hold about 0.13%. Sequencing was carried out using naive CD4+ T cells sorted from blood. These receptors were collected from a man younger than 35 in good health. The CDR3 runs from the conserved cysteine through the conserved F or W. A D gene is named only where the DNA matches it firmly. The listing skips clone size in some rows; elsewhere it reads once, few, many or a size class.

TRBJ2-7	NA	NA	TRBV6-5	TGTGCCAGCAGGCAACCGGGAACCACCTACGAGCAGTACTTC	CASRQPGTTYEQYF
TRBJ2-3	TRBD2	NA	TRBV18	TGTGCCAGCTCACCCCTGGGGGGGGATACGCAGTATTTT	CASSPLGGDTQYF
TRBJ2-3	TRBD2	NA	TRBV11-2	TGTGCCAGCAGCTCCCCATTCTTAGCGGGAGGTGGCACAGATACGCAGTATTTT	CASSSPFLAGGGTDTQYF
TRBJ2-7	TRBD1	NA	TRBV28	TGTGCCAGCAGTCCCCCCTGGGACAGTCGGCGCTACGAGCAGTACTTC	CASSPPWDSRRYEQYF
TRBJ1-1	TRBD1	NA	TRBV30	TGTGCCTGGAGTGAAACAGGGGGATCCACTGAAGCTTTCTTT	CAWSETGGSTEAFF
TRBJ2-4	NA	NA	TRBV7-9	TGTGCCAGCAGCTTAGGAGAGGGCTTAGCCAAAAACATTCAGTACTTC	CASSLGEGLAKNIQYF
TRBJ1-1	TRBD1	NA	TRBV10-1	TGCGCCAGCAGGGGGACAGGGCTGAACACTGAAGCTTTCTTT	CASRGTGLNTEAFF
TRBJ1-5	TRBD1	NA	TRBV18	TGTGCCAGCTCACCACAAGGGGGCCGCAATCAGCCCCAGCATTTT	CASSPQGGRNQPQHF
TRBJ2-3	NA	NA	TRBV5-6	TGTGCCAGCAGCTGGGGTCGACGGAGGAGCACAGATACGCAGTATTTT	CASSWGRRRSTDTQYF
TRBJ2-5	NA	NA	TRBV7-9	TGTGCCAGCAGCTTAGGGGTTGTGGCAGGGTTTCAAGAGACCCAGTACTTC	CASSLGVVAGFQETQYF
TRBJ2-7	TRBD2	NA	TRBV4-2	TGTGCCAGCAGCCAAGCGGTAGCGGGGGGGCTTATCGAGCAGTACTTC	CASSQAVAGGLIEQYF
TRBJ1-5	NA	NA	TRBV10-3	TGTGCCATCAGTGCCGAGAGGAATCAGCCCCAGCATTTT	CAISAERNQPQHF
TRBJ1-3	TRBD1	NA	TRBV12-5	TGTGCTAGTGGGCCCACAGGGGCTGGAAACACCATATATTTT	CASGPTGAGNTIYF
TRBJ1-1	NA	few	TRBV18	TGTGCCAGCTCACCTTCCGGGAACACTGAAGCTTTCTTT	CASSPSGNTEAFF
TRBJ2-7	NA	NA	TRBV11-2	TGTGCCAGCAGCAGCAGAACAACCGGGACAAGATACTACGAGCAGTACTTC	CASSSRTTGTRYYEQYF
TRBJ2-2	TRBD2	NA	TRBV18	TGTGCCAGCTCACCGTTCCGGGAGGCGAACACCGGGGAGCTGTTTTTT	CASSPFREANTGELFF
TRBJ1-1	NA	NA	TRBV10-1	TGCGCCAGCAGTGAGTGGGCAGGGACGGACACTGAAGCTTTCTTT	CASSEWAGTDTEAFF
TRBJ1-6	NA	NA	TRBV9	TGTGCCAGCAGCGTATCGTCAAGATCGTATAATTCACCCCTCCACTTT	CASSVSSRSYNSPLHF
TRBJ1-1	NA	NA	TRBV10-1	TGCGCCAGCAGTGAGTCGATAGGTCTTCCAGCTTTCTTT	CASSESIGLPAFF
TRBJ2-3	NA	NA	TRBV5-1	TGCGCCAGCAAGGTGGCAGATACGCAGTATTTT	CASKVADTQYF
TRBJ1-1	NA	NA	TRBV2	TGTGCCAGCAGTGTTGGGGGAATGGGCACTGAAGCTTTCTTT	CASSVGGMGTEAFF
TRBJ1-1	NA	NA	TRBV5-1	TGCGCCAGCAGCTTGTATCCAGGAACAAACACTGAAGCTTTCTTT	CASSLYPGTNTEAFF
TRBJ2-7	NA	NA	TRBV30	TGTGCCTGGAGTGACGTAGGCTACGAGCAGTACTTC	CAWSDVGYEQYF
TRBJ2-2	TRBD1	NA	TRBV18	TGTGCCAGCTCACCTGGACAGGGCGGGGAGCTGTTTTTT	CASSPGQGGELFF
TRBJ1-6	NA	NA	TRBV30	TGTGCCTGGAATGGACAGATTAATTCACCCCTCCACTTT	CAWNGQINSPLHF
TRBJ1-5	NA	once	TRBV19	TGTGCCAGTACAGGGGGCAATCAGCCCCAGCATTTT	CASTGGNQPQHF
TRBJ2-7	NA	NA	TRBV5-4	TGTGCCAGCAGCCAATCGGGACTCTTCTACGAGCAGTACTTC	CASSQSGLFYEQYF
TRBJ2-7	TRBD2	NA	TRBV7-2	TGTGCCAGCAGCATATACCGACTAGCGGTTACCTACGAGCAGTACTTC	CASSIYRLAVTYEQYF
TRBJ2-5	NA	NA	TRBV30	TGTGCCTGGGGTACCTTCCATTCGGAGGAGACCCAGTACTTC	CAWGTFHSEETQYF
TRBJ2-5	NA	NA	TRBV7-2	TGTGCCAGCACGGAGGGACAAGAGACCCAGTACTTC	CASTEGQETQYF